This T cell receptor beta chain was identified during a study of cytomegalovirus exposure and HLA in healthy donors. The PCR was carried out with 60 Vbeta primers and 13 Jbeta primers. Clones were read by immunoSEQ multiplex PCR, and TCRdb kept only the in-frame ones, dropping some. The data contain 150,000 to 200,000 clones, 75% to 85% of them seen just once; the ten biggest clones take up about 1.5%. CDR1 SGHAT and CDR2 FQNNGV come from the germline V gene. This CDR3 is 15 amino acids long. Trimming took 6 bases from V and 7 from J, leaving 18 bases between them. Whole-study results and caveats: There were several of the most significant clusters that appeared linked to common viral pathogens in a later analysis.

This clone was seen only a few times. Antigen unknown. Sequenced input: PBMCs. The chain couples TRBV11-2 to TRBJ1-4; tentative D call: TRBD1 (6 bases). This receptor was obtained from a woman in her twenties or thirties in good health and CMV-seropositive. The CDR3 loop reads CASSHNTGSGEKLFF. The CDR3 DNA follows: TGTGCCAGCAGTCACAATACAGGGAGTGGTGAAAAACTGTTTTTT.